A single sample is the source of the 2 T cell receptor beta chains below, sequenced in a study of blood T cell repertoires in COVID-19. Clones were read by immunoSEQ multiplex PCR, and TCRdb kept only the in-frame ones, dropping some. The sample gives 95,000 to 100,000 clones, 79% of which show up once; roughly 20% is in the top ten. Sequencing was performed on peripheral blood. All receptors come from a woman older than 75 with active or convalescent COVID-19.

The chain recombines TRBV11-2 with TRBJ2-1, with 7 bases aligning to TRBD2. J was trimmed by 6 bases and V by 5 bases; bases with no gene match: 13. Per the germline V gene, CDR1 is SGHAT and CDR2 is FQNNGV. The CDR3 extends over 16 amino acids. CDR3 in amino acids: CASSLRALAGLNEQFF. CDR3 coding DNA: TGTGCCAGCAGCCTCCGAGCTTTAGCGGGCCTCAATGAGCAGTTCTTC.

There are a few counts of this clone. CDR3 sequence reads: CASSGNRGLYEQYF. CDR3 in DNA: TGTGCCAGCAGCGGTAACAGGGGACTTTACGAGCAGTACTTC. This rearrangement joins TRBV5-6 to TRBJ2-7, with a tentative D call TRBD1 (7 bases). V dropped 4 bases and J dropped 4 bases, with 15 bases sitting between them. Looked up from germline, CDR1 is SGHDT and CDR2 is YYEEEE. This CDR3 is built from 14 residues. The full variable domain, rest sourced from reference TRBV5-6 and TRBJ2-7, is DAGVTQSPTHLIKTRGQQVTLRCSPKSGHDTVSWYQQALGQGPQFIFQYYEEEERQRGNFPDRFSGHQFPNYSSELNVNALLLGDSALYLCASSGNRGLYEQYFGPGTRLTVT.